A selection of T cell receptor beta chains follows, all from one sample in a study of T cells in localized non-small cell lung cancer. Sequencing was performed with immunoSEQ multiplex PCR; in TCRdb, only in-frame clones are kept and a portion is missing. Of fewer than 2,000 clones in the sample, roughly a third were seen once. The sample consisted of lung tumor tissue, taken before any cancer treatment. The receptor set was obtained from a male donor aged 60 or over with stage II lung adenocarcinoma. CDR3s include the opening cysteine and the closing phenylalanine or tryptophan. The D gene is left open where the match is weak. Clone size appears in some rows only: once, few, many, or a class for an expanded clone.

j_call | clone_size | d_call | v_call | cdr3_aa | cdr3_nt
TRBJ1-6 | medium-sized | TRBD1 | TRBV11-3 | CASSLWTGSSPLHF | TGTGCCAGCAGCTTATGGACAGGGAGTTCACCCCTCCACTTT
TRBJ2-7 | NA | TRBD2 | TRBV28 | CASRQLAGAKYF | TGTGCCAGCAGGCAACTAGCGGGAGCTAAGTACTTC
TRBJ2-2 | NA | NA | TRBV6-8 | CASFPGHNTGELFF | TGTGCCAGTTTCCCGGGACATAACACCGGGGAGCTGTTTTTT
TRBJ2-1 | NA | NA | TRBV29-1 | CSVGWVDNEQFF | TGCAGCGTGGGGTGGGTCGACAATGAGCAGTTCTTC
TRBJ1-4 | few | NA | TRBV2 | CASSDPRGGMTNEKLFF | TGTGCCAGCAGTGACCCGCGAGGGGGGATGACTAATGAAAAACTGTTTTTT
TRBJ2-6 | medium-sized | TRBD2 | TRBV9 | CASSVEASGSGANVLTF | TGTGCCAGCAGCGTAGAGGCTAGCGGGAGTGGGGCCAACGTCCTGACTTTC
TRBJ1-2 | few | NA | TRBV2 | CASSGDDHGYTF | TGTGCCAGCAGTGGGGACGACCATGGCTACACCTTC
TRBJ2-7 | NA | TRBD2 | TRBV6-8 | CAIRAGGYYEQYF | TGTGCCATTAGAGCGGGAGGTTACTACGAGCAGTACTTC
TRBJ2-6 | NA | NA | TRBV29-1 | CSVLLPGANVLTF | TGCAGCGTTCTACTTCCTGGGGCCAACGTCCTGACTTTC
TRBJ1-3 | NA | TRBD1 | TRBV18 | CASSRGGQGRSGNTIYF | TGTGCCAGCTCACGCGGTGGACAGGGGCGGTCTGGAAACACCATATATTTT
TRBJ2-5 | NA | NA | TRBV19 | CASSPIPSGSRETQYF | TGTGCCAGTAGTCCTATTCCCTCGGGGAGTCGGGAGACCCAGTACTTC
TRBJ1-2 | NA | TRBD1 | TRBV30 | CAWSRGQGDGYTF | TGTGCCTGGAGTAGAGGACAGGGTGATGGCTACACCTTC
TRBJ2-1 | NA | NA | TRBV19 | CASSQTPAPEQFF | TGTGCCAGTAGTCAGACCCCCGCCCCTGAGCAGTTCTTC
TRBJ2-7 | NA | NA | TRBV30 | CAWSVTFVDEQYF | TGTGCCTGGAGTGTAACCTTTGTAGACGAGCAGTACTTC
TRBJ1-1 | few | NA | TRBV19 | CASSDRGGTEAFF | TGTGCCAGTAGTGACAGAGGCGGCACTGAAGCTTTCTTT
TRBJ1-5 | NA | NA | TRBV15 | CATSREAPGNQPQHF | TGTGCCACCAGCAGAGAGGCACCTGGCAATCAGCCCCAGCATTTT
TRBJ1-1 | few | TRBD1 | TRBV6-8 | CASSYSGQGTTEAFF | TGTGCCAGCAGTTACTCTGGACAGGGGACCACTGAAGCTTTCTTT